The 30 T cell receptor beta chains in this list originate from one sample, sequenced in a study of T cells in tumors after PD-1 blockade. Here immunoSEQ multiplex PCR was the method, and the copy in TCRdb shows in-frame clones only, minus some. Here the sample spans 15,000 to 25,000 clones, roughly 80% being singletons. The specimen comprised PBMCs, sampled after anti-PD-1 therapy. The receptors originated from a human donor with advanced basal cell or squamous cell carcinoma (not recorded which).

The rearrangement uses TRBV7-9 and TRBJ2-3; D may be TRBD1 (6 bases). The germline CDR1 and CDR2 sequences are SEHNR and FQNEAQ (reference sequence). The CDR3 covers 15 residues. V shed 5 bases and J shed 3 bases, with 15 bases lying between them. The CDR3 loop is CASSPGEWGTDTQYF. Here the CDR3 DNA reads TGTGCCAGCAGCCCAGGGGAGTGGGGGACAGATACGCAGTATTTT. The full variable domain, with the rest looked up from reference TRBV7-9 and TRBJ2-3, is DTGVSQNPRHKITKRGQNVTFRCDPISEHNRLYWYRQTLGQGPEFLTYFQNEAQLEKSRLLSDRFSAERPKGSFSTLEIQRTEQGDSAMYLCASSPGEWGTDTQYFGPGTRLTVL.

The rearrangement uses TRBV7-2 and TRBJ2-5; 7 bases fit TRBD2. From germline, CDR1 is SGHTA and CDR2 FQGNSA. The CDR3 contains 15 residues. The trim removed 2 bases at V and 0 bases at J, leaving 3 bases unmatched. Here the CDR3 reads CASSLLAEYQETQYF. In DNA, the CDR3 is TGTGCCAGCAGCTTACTAGCGGAGTACCAAGAGACCCAGTACTTC.

This sequence joins TRBV2 and TRBJ2-5, with D perhaps matching TRBD1 or TRBD2 (6 bases each). Germline CDR1 reads SNHLY; CDR2 reads FYNNEI. The CDR3 spans 15 residues. Trimming left V 4 bases short and J 7 bases short, with 19 bases between. This CDR3 reads CASSGKTGGDGTQYF. CDR3 DNA: TGTGCCAGCAGTGGAAAAACCGGGGGCGATGGGACCCAGTACTTC.

CDR3 amino acids: CASSPTAQGPYEQYF. The CDR3 region has the DNA TGTGCCAGCAGCCCCACAGCACAGGGACCCTACGAGCAGTACTTC. The chain recombines TRBV13 with TRBJ2-7; D may be TRBD1 (6 bases). V was pared by 5 bases and J by 2 bases, with 16 bases between. The CDR3 runs 15 residues. Germline CDR1 reads PRHDT; CDR2 reads FYEKMQ (reference sequence).

The rearrangement uses TRBV19 and TRBJ1-6; no reliable D call. The CDR3 extends over 12 amino acids. The germline gives CDR1 LNHDA, CDR2 SQIVND (reference sequence). Trimming took off 6 bases at V and 8 bases at J, with 8 bases between the two ends. This CDR3 reads CASSPPYSPLHF. CDR3 DNA: TGTGCCAGTAGCCCACCCTATTCACCCCTCCACTTT. Based on the CDR3 plus reference TRBV19 and TRBJ1-6, the full variable domain is DGGITQSPKYLFRKEGQNVTLSCEQNLNHDAMYWYRQDPGQGLRLIYYSQIVNDFQKGDIAEGYSVSREKKESFPLTVTSAQKNPTAFYLCASSPPYSPLHFGNGTRLTVT.

The gene calls are TRBV6-5 and TRBJ2-7; 8 bases agree with TRBD1. Germline assignment: CDR1 MNHEY and CDR2 SVGAGI. The CDR3 runs to 12 residues. V gave up 6 bases and J gave up 4 bases; unmatched junction bases: 2. In nucleotides, the CDR3 is TGTGCCAGCAGCCGGACAGGGTACGAGCAGTACTTC. This gives the protein CASSRTGYEQYF.

This clone was detected only a few times. This rearrangement joins TRBV6-5 to TRBJ2-7; TRBD1 matches 7 bases. The CDR3 spans 15 residues. Germline V gives CDR1 MNHEY, CDR2 SVGAGI. V lost 6 bases, J lost 5 bases, and 13 bases stayed unmatched. The CDR3 bases are TGTGCCAGCAGGAAATCGACAGGGTACGAGAACGAGCAGTACTTC. It specifies CASRKSTGYENEQYF.

This clone was counted once. V usage is TRBV28 and J usage is TRBJ2-6; 11 nucleotides align to TRBD1. J was trimmed by 3 bases and V by 10 bases; bases with no gene match: 5. CDR1 is MDHEN and CDR2 is SYDVKM in the germline V gene. This CDR3 is 15 amino acids long. CDR3 amino acids: CATGQGALGANVLTF. The CDR3 DNA reads as TGTGCCACCGGACAGGGGGCGCTTGGGGCCAACGTCCTGACTTTC.

The J gene is TRBJ1-5, the V gene TRBV21-1. TRBV21-1 is a documented pseudogene. The CDR3 extends over 13 amino acids. For the CDR3, the DNA is TGTGCCAGCAGCAAGGTTGCGAGTCAGCCCCAGCATTTT. Its translation: CASSKVASQPQHF.

This sequence joins TRBV6-4 and TRBJ2-1, with TRBD1 matching over 9 bases. The CDR3 is 14 amino acids. CDR1 and CDR2 (germline): MRHNA, SNTAGT. V lost 2 bases, J lost 5 bases, and 1 base stayed unmatched. The CDR3 loop reads CASSDGTGNNEQFF. CDR3 bases: TGTGCCAGCAGTGACGGGACAGGGAACAATGAGCAGTTCTTC.

The chain is built from TRBV5-4 and TRBJ2-7; the match to TRBD2 covers 7 bases. The germline gives CDR1 SGHNT, CDR2 YYREEE (reference sequence). The CDR3 has 13 amino acids. Germline trimming cut 2 bases from V and 2 bases from J; bases unmatched to any gene: 1. The DNA of the CDR3 is TGTGCCAGCAGCTTCCGGGGGGCCTACGAGCAGTACTTC. This encodes CASSFRGAYEQYF.

J is TRBJ1-3 and V is TRBV4-2; no reliable D call. CDR1 and CDR2 (germline): LGHNA, YNFKEQ. The CDR3 contains 14 residues. Trimming removed 0 bases at V and 7 bases at J, with 10 bases between. The CDR3 region has the DNA TGTGCCAGCAGCCAAGAATTTGTAGGGAACACCATATATTTT. Translation gives CASSQEFVGNTIYF.

The chain recombines TRBV5-6 with TRBJ2-2; 9 nucleotides line up with TRBD1. The CDR3 is 14 residues long. Germline assignment: CDR1 SGHDT and CDR2 YYEEEE. The ends lost 5 bases at V and 3 bases at J; junction bases unmatched: 2. CDR3 protein: CASRGQGDTGELFF. Here the CDR3 DNA reads TGTGCCAGCAGGGGACAGGGAGACACCGGGGAGCTGTTTTTT.

The CDR3 coding sequence is TGTGCCAGCAGCGAAATGCGGCGGAGAGCTTTCTTT. This codes for CASSEMRRRAFF. This rearrangement joins TRBV28 to TRBJ1-1; D gene unclear. The germline V gene has CDR1 MDHEN and CDR2 SYDVKM. CDR3 length: 12 residues. V lost 6 bases to trimming and J lost 10 bases, with 15 bases between them.

The V gene is TRBV29-1, the J gene TRBJ1-1; D unclear. Germline loops: CDR1 SQVTM, CDR2 ANQGSEA. V was clipped by 4 bases and J by 8 bases, with 11 bases between them. The CDR3 runs to 11 residues. The CDR3 DNA reads TGCAGCGTTGTCCGTGACAAAGAAGCTTTCTTT. This gives the protein CSVVRDKEAFF.

V and J are TRBV28 and TRBJ2-1, with no clear D. Germline V lookup: CDR1 MDHEN, CDR2 SYDVKM. V lost 6 bases, J lost 8 bases, and 8 bases lay in between. CDR3 length: 11 residues. The CDR3 sequence: CASRQRYEQFF. CDR3 nucleotides: TGTGCCAGCAGGCAGCGATATGAGCAGTTCTTC.

The chain carries TRBV5-1 and TRBJ1-6; TRBD1 matches at 7 bases. V gave up 4 bases and J gave up 8 bases; unmatched junction bases: 15. CDR3 length equals 17 residues. The V gene's germline CDR1 is SGHRS and CDR2 YFSETQ. In DNA form, the CDR3 reads TGCGCCAGCAGCCTCGGATCGGGCAGGGGGATTGATTCACCCCTCCACTTT. Its protein is CASSLGSGRGIDSPLHF.

This clone was seen a handful of times. The chain couples TRBV4-2 to TRBJ2-7; no clear D. The germline V gene encodes CDR1 LGHNA and CDR2 YNFKEQ. This CDR3 spans 14 amino acids. V was pared by 0 bases and J by 4 bases, with 10 bases between. In nucleotides, the CDR3 is TGTGCCAGCAGCCAAGAAACTCATTCATACGAGCAGTACTTC. Translated, it gives CASSQETHSYEQYF.

By share, this clone counts as medium-sized. The chain joins TRBV5-5 to TRBJ2-3; D is uncertain. Germline CDR1 and CDR2: SGHKS and YYEKEE (reference sequence). The ends were cut back, 4 bases at V and 1 base at J, with 4 bases in the middle. The CDR3 is made up of 12 amino acids. CDR3 coding DNA: TGTGCCAGCAGCCCCGGCACAGATACGCAGTATTTT. The encoded protein is CASSPGTDTQYF.

The gene calls are TRBV7-2 and TRBJ2-2, with 10 bases fitting TRBD2. Germline CDR1 SGHTA, CDR2 FQGNSA. J was trimmed by 0 bases and V by 0 bases; bases with no gene match: 7. CDR3 size: 19 residues. In DNA, the CDR3 is TGTGCCAGCAGCTTAGCGCGGGGTAGCGGGAGGTCGAACACCGGGGAGCTGTTTTTT. Its protein is CASSLARGSGRSNTGELFF. The full variable domain, completed using reference TRBV7-2 and TRBJ2-2, is GAGVSQSPSNKVTEKGKDVELRCDPISGHTALYWYRQSLGQGLEFLIYFQGNSAPDKSGLPSDRFSAERTGGSVSTLTIQRTQQEDSAVYLCASSLARGSGRSNTGELFFGEGSRLTVL.

The chain carries TRBV5-1 and TRBJ1-1, with unresolved D. Germline V gene lookup returns CDR1 SGHRS and CDR2 YFSETQ. Between the trimmed V and J ends, which lost 4 bases and 3 bases, there was a span of 10 bases. This CDR3 is 13 amino acids long. CDR3 coding DNA: TGCGCCAGCAGCGCCGGGAGAGACACTGAAGCTTTCTTT. Its protein is CASSAGRDTEAFF.

The chain links TRBV18 to TRBJ2-5, with D uncertain. In germline, CDR1 is KGHSH, CDR2 LQKENI. V dropped 1 base and J dropped 4 bases, with 13 bases sitting between them. The CDR3 has 15 residues. This chain's CDR3 is CASSPHPPFRETQYF. DNA of the CDR3: TGTGCCAGCTCACCACACCCTCCGTTTCGAGAGACCCAGTACTTC.

This chain uses TRBV27 with TRBJ2-6; no firm D call. This CDR3 comprises 14 residues. Trimming took off 6 bases at V and 4 bases at J, with 10 bases between the two ends. The germline gives CDR1 MNHEY, CDR2 SMNVEV (reference sequence). CDR3 sequence: CASSLSGGANVLTF. The CDR3 DNA is TGTGCCAGCAGCCTTTCCGGGGGGGCCAACGTCCTGACTTTC.

The chain is built from TRBV27 and TRBJ2-7; D may be TRBD1 or TRBD2 (5 bases each). V shed 2 bases and J shed 2 bases, with 22 bases lying between them. The germline CDR1 and CDR2 sequences are MNHEY and SMNVEV (reference sequence). CDR3 size: 18 residues. CDR3 region: CASSLIQPARDGTYEQYF. The CDR3 DNA reads TGTGCCAGCAGTTTAATTCAGCCAGCCCGGGACGGAACCTACGAGCAGTACTTC.

This chain joins TRBV5-1 and TRBJ1-2; 9 bases map to TRBD1. The J segment lost 3 bases and the V segment lost 4 bases, leaving 10 bases of the junction unmatched. The CDR3 is 16 residues long. Germline-derived CDR1 and CDR2 are SGHRS and YFSETQ. CDR3 nucleotide sequence: TGCGCCAGCAGCACCGGGACAGGGATGGTGGACTATGGCTACACCTTC. Its translation: CASSTGTGMVDYGYTF.

This sequence joins TRBV6-6 and TRBJ2-3; D is uncertain. Deletions cut 5 bases from V and 3 bases from J, with 9 bases between. Germline V lookup: CDR1 MNHNY, CDR2 SVGAGI (reference sequence). CDR3 length: 13 residues. CDR3 in amino acids: CASSALRTDTQYF. CDR3 nucleotide sequence: TGTGCCAGCAGTGCACTCAGGACAGATACGCAGTATTTT.

The V gene is TRBV27, the J gene TRBJ2-2; TRBD2 is a possible D gene (7 bases). V was cut by 3 bases and J by 5 bases, with 16 bases left in between. The germline gives CDR1 MNHEY, CDR2 SMNVEV (reference sequence). CDR3 size: 16 residues. DNA of the CDR3: TGTGCCAGCAGTTTGGGCGGGAGTAGGGGGACCGGGGAGCTGTTTTTT. The encoded protein is CASSLGGSRGTGELFF.

The genes are TRBV7-9 and TRBJ1-2; D ambiguous. V lost 2 bases, J lost 2 bases, and 9 bases lay in between. From germline, CDR1 is SEHNR and CDR2 FQNEAQ (reference sequence). The CDR3 loop spans 14 amino acids. This CDR3 reads CASSLQVANYGYTF. The CDR3 DNA reads TGTGCCAGCAGCTTACAGGTTGCCAACTATGGCTACACCTTC.

V and J are TRBV28 and TRBJ1-1; D ambiguous. Germline CDR1 MDHEN, CDR2 SYDVKM. Trimming removed 2 bases at V and 6 bases at J, with 7 bases between. The CDR3 sequence is 12 residues long. The CDR3 sequence: CASSLRVAEAFF. The CDR3 bases are TGTGCCAGCAGTTTAAGGGTGGCTGAAGCTTTCTTT.

CDR3 in amino acids: CASSQAVTGGETQYF. The CDR3 DNA sequence: TGTGCCAGCAGCCAGGCGGTAACAGGGGGAGAGACCCAGTACTTC. J is TRBJ2-5 and V is TRBV7-9; 8 bases agree with TRBD1. Germline V lookup: CDR1 SEHNR, CDR2 FQNEAQ (reference sequence). The CDR3 runs to 15 residues. V lost 5 bases and J lost 4; bases outside the gene matches: 9. The entire variable domain, with the rest obtained from reference TRBV7-9 and TRBJ2-5, is as follows: DTGVSQNPRHKITKRGQNVTFRCDPISEHNRLYWYRQTLGQGPEFLTYFQNEAQLEKSRLLSDRFSAERPKGSFSTLEIQRTEQGDSAMYLCASSQAVTGGETQYFGPGTRLLVL.